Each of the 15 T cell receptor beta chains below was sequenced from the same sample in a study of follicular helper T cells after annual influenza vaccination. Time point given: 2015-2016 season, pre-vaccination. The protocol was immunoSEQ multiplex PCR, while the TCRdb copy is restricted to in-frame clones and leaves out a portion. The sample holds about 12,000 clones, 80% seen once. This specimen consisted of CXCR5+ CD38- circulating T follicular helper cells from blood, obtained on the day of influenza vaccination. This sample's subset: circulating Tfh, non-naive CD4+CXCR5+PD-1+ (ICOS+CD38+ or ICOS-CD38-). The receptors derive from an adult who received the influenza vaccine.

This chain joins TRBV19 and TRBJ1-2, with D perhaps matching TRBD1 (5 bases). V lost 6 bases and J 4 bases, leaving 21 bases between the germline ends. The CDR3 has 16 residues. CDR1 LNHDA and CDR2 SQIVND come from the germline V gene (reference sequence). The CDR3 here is CASRGGMGEGGYGYTF. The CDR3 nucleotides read TGTGCCAGTAGAGGAGGCATGGGGGAGGGCGGCTATGGCTACACCTTC.

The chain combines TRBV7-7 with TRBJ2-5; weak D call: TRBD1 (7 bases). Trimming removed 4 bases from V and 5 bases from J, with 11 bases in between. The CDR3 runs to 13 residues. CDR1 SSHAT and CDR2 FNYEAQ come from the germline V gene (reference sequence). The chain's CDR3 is CASSSPGGETQYF. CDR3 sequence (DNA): TGTGCCAGCAGCTCGCCAGGGGGGGAGACCCAGTACTTC.

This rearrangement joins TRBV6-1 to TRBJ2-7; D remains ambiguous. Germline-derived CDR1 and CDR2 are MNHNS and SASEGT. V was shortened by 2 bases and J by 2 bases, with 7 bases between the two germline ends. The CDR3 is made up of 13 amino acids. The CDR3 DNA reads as TGTGCCAGCAGTGAAAAGATCCCCTACGAGCAGTACTTC. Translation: CASSEKIPYEQYF.

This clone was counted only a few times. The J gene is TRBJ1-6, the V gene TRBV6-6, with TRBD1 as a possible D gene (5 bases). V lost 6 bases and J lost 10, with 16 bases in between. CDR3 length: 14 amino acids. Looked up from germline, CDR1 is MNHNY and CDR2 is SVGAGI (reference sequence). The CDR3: CASSQQVLASPLHF. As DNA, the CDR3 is TGTGCCAGCAGCCAACAGGTCCTAGCCTCACCCCTCCACTTT.

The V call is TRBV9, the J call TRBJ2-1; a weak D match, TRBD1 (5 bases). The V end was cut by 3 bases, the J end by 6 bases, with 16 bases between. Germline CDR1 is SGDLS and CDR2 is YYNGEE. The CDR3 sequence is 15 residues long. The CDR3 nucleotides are TGTGCCAGCAGCGACAGAGCCGACAGTATCAATGAGCAGTTCTTC. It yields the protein CASSDRADSINEQFF.

The CDR3 region is CASSDQLAGPYEQYF. The CDR3 coding sequence is TGTGCCAGCAGTGACCAACTAGCGGGGCCCTACGAGCAGTACTTC. The chain couples TRBV6-1 to TRBJ2-7; TRBD2 agrees at 10 bases. This CDR3 contains 15 residues. CDR1 is MNHNS, CDR2 SASEGT, per germline. J was trimmed by 2 bases and V by 3 bases; bases with no gene match: 4.

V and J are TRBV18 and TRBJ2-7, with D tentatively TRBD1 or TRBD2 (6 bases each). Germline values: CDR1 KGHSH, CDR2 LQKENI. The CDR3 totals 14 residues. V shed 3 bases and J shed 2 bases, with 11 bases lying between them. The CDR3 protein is CASSPRGVAYEQYF. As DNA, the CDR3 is TGTGCCAGCTCACCGAGGGGGGTGGCCTACGAGCAGTACTTC.

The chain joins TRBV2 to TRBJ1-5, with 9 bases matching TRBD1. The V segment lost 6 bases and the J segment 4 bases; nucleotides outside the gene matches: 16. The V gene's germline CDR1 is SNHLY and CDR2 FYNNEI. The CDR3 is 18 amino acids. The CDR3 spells CASSNPRGQGLENQPQHF. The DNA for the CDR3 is TGTGCCAGCAGCAATCCCCGCGGACAGGGGTTGGAAAATCAGCCCCAGCATTTT.

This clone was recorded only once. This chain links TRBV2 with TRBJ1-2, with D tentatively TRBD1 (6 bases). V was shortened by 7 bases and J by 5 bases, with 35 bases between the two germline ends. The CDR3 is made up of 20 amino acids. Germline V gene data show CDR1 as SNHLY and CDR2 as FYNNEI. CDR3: CASIRGGGGGGKDTGYGYTF. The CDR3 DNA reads TGTGCCAGCATTCGAGGGGGGGGCGGCGGGGGAAAGGACACCGGGTATGGCTACACCTTC.

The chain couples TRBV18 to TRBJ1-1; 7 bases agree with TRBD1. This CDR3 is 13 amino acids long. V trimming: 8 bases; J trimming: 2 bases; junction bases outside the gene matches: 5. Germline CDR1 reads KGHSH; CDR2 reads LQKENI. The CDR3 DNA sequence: TGTGCCAGCGCCGGGACAGCCAACACTGAAGCTTTCTTT. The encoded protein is CASAGTANTEAFF.

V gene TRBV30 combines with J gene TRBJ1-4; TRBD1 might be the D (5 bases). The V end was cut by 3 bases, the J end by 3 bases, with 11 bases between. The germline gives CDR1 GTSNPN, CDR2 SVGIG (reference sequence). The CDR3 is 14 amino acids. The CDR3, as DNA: TGTGCCTGGAGGGGTCAGGGCTCTAATGAAAAACTGTTTTTT. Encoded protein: CAWRGQGSNEKLFF.

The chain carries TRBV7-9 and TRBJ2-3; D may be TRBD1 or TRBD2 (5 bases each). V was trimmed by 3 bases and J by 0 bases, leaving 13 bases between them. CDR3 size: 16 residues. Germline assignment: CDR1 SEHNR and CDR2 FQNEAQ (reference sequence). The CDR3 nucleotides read TGTGCCAGCAGCTTTCTGGGGGTGCGGAGCACAGATACGCAGTATTTT. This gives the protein CASSFLGVRSTDTQYF.

CDR3 region: CASKVIWADTQYF. The CDR3 DNA follows: TGTGCCAGCAAAGTTATTTGGGCGGATACGCAGTATTTT. The V call is TRBV11-2, the J call TRBJ2-3; D is uncertain. Germline V lookup: CDR1 SGHAT, CDR2 FQNNGV. The CDR3 sequence is 13 residues long. V lost 7 bases and J lost 6, with 14 bases in between.

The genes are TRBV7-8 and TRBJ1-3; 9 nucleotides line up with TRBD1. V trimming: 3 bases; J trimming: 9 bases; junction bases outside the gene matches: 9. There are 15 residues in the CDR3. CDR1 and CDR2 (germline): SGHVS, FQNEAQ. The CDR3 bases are TGTGCCAGCAGCTTCCGGACAGGGGTCGTCAGCACCATATATTTT. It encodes CASSFRTGVVSTIYF.

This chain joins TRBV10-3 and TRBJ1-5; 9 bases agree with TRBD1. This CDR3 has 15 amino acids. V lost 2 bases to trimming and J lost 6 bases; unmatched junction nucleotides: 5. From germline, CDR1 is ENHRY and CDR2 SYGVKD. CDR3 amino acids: CAISEGGTGTQPQHF. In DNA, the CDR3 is TGTGCCATCAGTGAGGGTGGGACAGGGACTCAGCCCCAGCATTTT.